The 28 T cell receptor beta chains listed next were all sequenced from one sample in a study of T cell responses to AZD1222 COVID-19 vaccine. The table came from immunoSEQ multiplex PCR; TCRdb's copy has only in-frame clones and leaves some out. This sample has about 120,000 clones, with around 87% found just once. The sequences come from peripheral blood, collected on day 0 of AZD1222 vaccination. The receptors were sampled from an adult in good health.

V gene TRBV3-1 (or the pseudogene TRBV3-2) combines with J gene TRBJ2-3, with 8 bases aligning to TRBD1. This CDR3 is built from 16 residues. Trimming cost V 4 bases and J 1 base; bases outside gene matches: 7. Germline V gene lookup returns CDR1 LGHDT and CDR2 YNNKEL (reference sequence). CDR3 amino acids: CASSRGTGQGTDTQYF. In nucleotides, the CDR3 is TGTGCCAGCAGCCGCGGGACAGGCCAGGGCACAGATACGCAGTATTTT.

The J gene is TRBJ1-1, the V gene TRBV7-9, with TRBD1 identical over 9 bases. Trimming removed 8 bases from V and 6 bases from J; junction bases left unmatched: 10. This CDR3 has 14 amino acids. The V gene's germline CDR1 is SEHNR and CDR2 FQNEAQ (reference sequence). DNA for the CDR3: TGTGCCAGCCCCGGGGGGGGACAGGGTCCTGAAGCTTTCTTT. Protein: CASPGGGQGPEAFF.

CDR3 in DNA: TGTGCCAGTCTACCGGGACAGGGCCCCAATGAGCAGTTCTTC. This translates into CASLPGQGPNEQFF. The V and J genes are TRBV5-5 and TRBJ2-1, with 9 bases that match TRBD1. CDR3 length equals 14 residues. The junction had 9 bases not matched to a gene; V was cut back by 8 bases and J by 6 bases. Germline CDR1 and CDR2: SGHKS and YYEKEE (reference sequence). The variable domain in full, with the rest retrieved from reference TRBV5-5 and TRBJ2-1, is DAGVTQSPTHLIKTRGQQVTLRCSPISGHKSVSWYQQVLGQGPQFIFQYYEKEERGRGNFPDRFSARQFPNYSSELNVNALLLGDSALYLCASLPGQGPNEQFFGPGTRLTVL.

The chain combines TRBV5-8 with TRBJ1-2; 10 bases are shared with TRBD1. The CDR3 spans 17 residues. The germline gives CDR1 SGHTS, CDR2 YDEGEE. V trimming: 4 bases; J trimming: 0 bases; junction bases outside the gene matches: 9. CDR3 protein: CASSTTGGSVANYGYTF. CDR3 coding DNA: TGTGCCAGCAGCACGACAGGGGGCTCGGTAGCTAACTATGGCTACACCTTC.

The V and J genes are TRBV6-2 or TRBV6-3 and TRBJ2-3; D possibly matches TRBD1 or TRBD2 (6 bases each). V lost 2 bases to trimming and J lost 5 bases, with 17 bases between them. The germline CDR1 and CDR2 sequences are MNHEY and SVGEGT. This CDR3 is built from 16 residues. CDR3 DNA sequence: TGTGCCAGCAGTTACGGGGGCTCAGTGGAGGGAGATACGCAGTATTTT. As protein: CASSYGGSVEGDTQYF.

This chain connects TRBV5-4 to TRBJ2-2, with TRBD1 as a possible D gene (5 bases). Germline CDR1 and CDR2: SGHNT and YYREEE (reference sequence). Trimming removed 1 base from V and 3 bases from J, with 10 bases in between. The CDR3 is made up of 15 amino acids. DNA of the CDR3: TGTGCCAGCAGCTTGCAGGGTCTCGACACCGGGGAGCTGTTTTTT. Its translation is CASSLQGLDTGELFF.

This clone was recorded a few times. The chain joins TRBV29-1 to TRBJ2-7; no clear D. V was cut by 0 bases and J by 5 bases, with 5 bases left in between. This CDR3 is 11 amino acids long. Germline V gene lookup returns CDR1 SQVTM and CDR2 ANQGSEA. The CDR3 sequence: CSVEERDEQYF. DNA of the CDR3: TGCAGCGTTGAAGAGCGCGACGAGCAGTACTTC.

The chain recombines TRBV19 with TRBJ1-4, with a weak D call TRBD1 (6 bases). Trimming left V 3 bases short and J 4 bases short, with 9 bases between. The germline CDR1 and CDR2 sequences are LNHDA and SQIVND (reference sequence). This CDR3 has 14 amino acids. The CDR3 loop reads CASSIRGVNEKLFF. The CDR3 DNA reads TGTGCCAGTAGTATCAGGGGCGTTAATGAAAAACTGTTTTTT.

V gene TRBV18 combines with J gene TRBJ1-2; D remains unclear. The germline V gene has CDR1 KGHSH and CDR2 LQKENI. This CDR3 is 13 amino acids long. V was cut by 2 bases and J by 4 bases, with 8 bases left in between. The CDR3 DNA is TGTGCCAGCTCACCAGGGGATCGCTATGGCTACACCTTC. Amino acids: CASSPGDRYGYTF.

The gene calls are TRBV5-6 and TRBJ2-7; possibly TRBD1 for D (6 bases). CDR3 length: 14 residues. The germline gives CDR1 SGHDT, CDR2 YYEEEE. Trimming took off 1 base at V and 4 bases at J, with 12 bases between the two ends. The CDR3 loop is CASSLPGALYEQYF. The CDR3 DNA sequence: TGTGCCAGCAGCTTGCCAGGGGCACTATACGAGCAGTACTTC.

The chain has TRBV28 and TRBJ1-2, with D perhaps matching TRBD1 (6 bases). The germline V gene has CDR1 MDHEN and CDR2 SYDVKM. V was trimmed by 6 bases and J by 7 bases, leaving 15 bases between them. The CDR3 is 13 amino acids. CDR3 amino acids: CASSSYDRSGYTF. DNA for the CDR3: TGTGCCAGCAGCTCCTATGACAGGTCTGGCTACACCTTC.

The chain has TRBV5-1 and TRBJ1-2, with TRBD1 matching 12 bases. Germline V CDR1 and CDR2: SGHRS, YFSETQ. The V and J ends lost 4 bases and 9 bases, in that order; junction bases with no gene match: 4. CDR3 length: 13 amino acids. The DNA for the CDR3 is TGCGCCAGCAGCGGGACAGGGGGCTTTCGCTACACCTTC. As protein: CASSGTGGFRYTF.

The rearrangement uses TRBV5-1 and TRBJ2-2; the D gene is possibly TRBD2 (6 bases). Germline CDR1 and CDR2: SGHRS and YFSETQ. This CDR3 comprises 15 residues. The V gene lost 6 bases and the J gene lost 4 bases, with 16 bases spanning the gap. The CDR3 region has the DNA TGCGCCAGCAAAGATAGCGGCACCTTCACCGGGGAGCTGTTTTTT. This sequence encodes CASKDSGTFTGELFF.

Turning to this clone: The same CDR3 is also encoded by other DNA sequences in this sample. The DNA for the CDR3 is TGCGCCAGCAGCTTAAGGGGGTCTGGAAACACCATATATTTT. The encoded protein is CASSLRGSGNTIYF. The chain couples TRBV5-1 to TRBJ1-3; TRBD1 is a possible D gene (6 bases). Trimming removed 2 bases at V and 1 base at J, with 7 bases between. Germline V CDR1 and CDR2: SGHRS, YFSETQ. CDR3 length: 14 residues.

The V gene is TRBV21-1, the J gene TRBJ2-5. TRBV21-1 is deemed a pseudogene. The CDR3 covers 11 residues. The CDR3 is CASLPRRTQYF. In DNA, the CDR3 is TGTGCCAGTCTCCCCCGAAGGACCCAGTACTTC.

The V and J genes are TRBV27 and TRBJ1-1, with D hard to call. This CDR3 spans 15 amino acids. The V end lost 5 bases, the J end lost 1 base, and 14 bases lay between the germline ends. The germline V gene has CDR1 MNHEY and CDR2 SMNVEV (reference sequence). The CDR3 DNA is TGTGCCAGCAGTCCCCGGACTTCAGAGAACACTGAAGCTTTCTTT. Residues: CASSPRTSENTEAFF.

The genes are TRBV5-1 and TRBJ2-5, with 12 bases that match TRBD2. This CDR3 is built from 15 residues. After removal of 0 bases from V and 5 bases from J, the junction contained 2 bases not matched to a gene. Germline V gene data show CDR1 as SGHRS and CDR2 as YFSETQ. The CDR3 loop is CASSLGLAGEETQYF. DNA for the CDR3: TGCGCCAGCAGCTTGGGACTAGCGGGGGAGGAGACCCAGTACTTC. Supplemented by reference TRBV5-1 and TRBJ2-5, the full variable domain reads KAGVTQTPRYLIKTRGQQVTLSCSPISGHRSVSWYQQTPGQGLQFLFEYFSETQRNKGNFPGRFSGRQFSNSRSEMNVSTLELGDSALYLCASSLGLAGEETQYFGPGTRLLVL.

This sequence joins TRBV5-1 and TRBJ1-1; perhaps TRBD1 as D (6 bases). Trimming took 4 bases from V and 3 from J, leaving 16 bases between them. The CDR3 has 15 amino acids. CDR1 and CDR2 from the germline V gene are SGHRS and YFSETQ. The CDR3 sequence: CASSRRRGSDTEAFF. DNA for the CDR3: TGCGCCAGCAGCCGCCGGAGGGGGTCGGACACTGAAGCTTTCTTT.

The V gene is TRBV5-1, the J gene TRBJ2-3; TRBD2 aligns across 13 bases. The CDR3 spans 15 residues. Germline V gene lookup returns CDR1 SGHRS and CDR2 YFSETQ. V gave up 0 bases and J gave up 5 bases; unmatched junction bases: 0. In DNA, the CDR3 is TGCGCCAGCAGCTTGGGGACTAGCGGGGGAGATACGCAGTATTTT. Translation gives CASSLGTSGGDTQYF.

The gene calls are TRBV21-1 and TRBJ2-3; TRBD1 was called by the table and not checked on the DNA. TRBV21-1 is noted as a pseudogene. This CDR3 is 16 amino acids long. CDR3 protein: CASSKGRTGGTDTQYF. CDR3 DNA: TGTGCCAGCAGCAAAGGTCGGACAGGGGGCACAGATACGCAGTATTTT.

The chain combines TRBV4-3 with TRBJ1-5; 10 bases fit TRBD1. This CDR3 region has 15 residues. The J segment lost 6 bases and the V segment lost 4 bases, leaving 6 bases of the junction unmatched. From germline, CDR1 is LGHNA and CDR2 YSLEER. The CDR3 bases are TGCGCCAGCAGCCCGGGACAGGGGTTCAGTCAGCCCCAGCATTTT. Its protein is CASSPGQGFSQPQHF.

V gene TRBV6-4 combines with J gene TRBJ1-6; TRBD1 agrees at 9 bases. Germline CDR1 reads MRHNA; CDR2 reads SNTAGT. The CDR3 has 15 amino acids. The ends lost 4 bases at V and 7 bases at J; junction bases unmatched: 5. CDR3 in amino acids: CASSVTGGVNSPLHF. In DNA, the CDR3 is TGTGCCAGCAGTGTGACAGGGGGTGTGAATTCACCCCTCCACTTT.

J is TRBJ2-1 and V is TRBV10-1, with TRBD2 identical over 16 bases. Germline CDR1 reads WNHNN; CDR2 reads SYGVQD (reference sequence). Unmatched junction bases numbered 8, after V lost 5 bases and J lost 4 bases. The CDR3 consists of 18 residues. The CDR3 DNA reads as TGCGCCAGCAGTCCCGGGACTAGCGGGGGGGCTTATTACAATGAGCAGTTCTTC. Its protein product is CASSPGTSGGAYYNEQFF.

CDR3: CASSHDFTDTQYF. The CDR3 region has the DNA TGTGCCAGCAGTCACGACTTCACAGATACGCAGTATTTT. The J gene is TRBJ2-3, the V gene TRBV12-3 or TRBV12-4; no definite D call. V lost 5 bases, J lost 2 bases, and 8 bases lay in between. This CDR3 spans 13 amino acids.

The chain is built from TRBV7-3 and TRBJ2-1, with D perhaps being TRBD1 or TRBD2 (5 bases each). V was clipped by 0 bases and J by 6 bases, with 9 bases between them. CDR1 SGHTA and CDR2 FQGTGA come from the germline V gene. The CDR3 covers 14 residues. The CDR3 nucleotides are TGTGCCAGCAGCTTAACGCTTGGGGGCAATGAGCAGTTCTTC. Translating gives CASSLTLGGNEQFF. Together with reference TRBV7-3 and TRBJ2-1, the CDR3 gives the full variable domain: GAGVSQTPSNKVTEKGKYVELRCDPISGHTALYWYRQSLGQGPEFLIYFQGTGAADDSGLPNDRFFAVRPEGSVSTLKIQRTERGDSAVYLCASSLTLGGNEQFFGPGTRLTVL.

The gene calls are TRBV7-2 and TRBJ1-1; TRBD1 is a possible D gene (5 bases). V was shortened by 6 bases and J by 5 bases, with 16 bases between the two germline ends. This CDR3 has 14 amino acids. Germline V gives CDR1 SGHTA, CDR2 FQGNSA. DNA of the CDR3: TGTGCCAGCAGGGCTACAGGTGGGGGAACTGAAGCTTTCTTT. Translating it yields CASRATGGGTEAFF.

This clone came up once. The chain uses TRBV4-1 and TRBJ1-2, with 8 bases lining up with TRBD1. This CDR3 has 15 amino acids. CDR1 is MGHRA and CDR2 is YSYEKL in the germline V gene. With V trimmed by 0 bases and J by 8 bases, 8 bases remained unmatched. For the CDR3, the DNA is TGCGCCAGCAGCCAAGAGGCCAGGGGGCCGGGAGGCTACACCTTC. This sequence encodes CASSQEARGPGGYTF.

This clone was counted ten times or more. This chain uses TRBV7-9 with TRBJ1-2; 11 bases line up with TRBD1. Germline V lookup: CDR1 SEHNR, CDR2 FQNEAQ (reference sequence). J was trimmed by 2 bases and V by 0 bases; bases with no gene match: 2. The CDR3 loop spans 16 amino acids. The CDR3 nucleotides are TGTGCCAGCAGCTTAGCGGGACAGGGGGAAAACTATGGCTACACCTTC. Translated, it gives CASSLAGQGENYGYTF.